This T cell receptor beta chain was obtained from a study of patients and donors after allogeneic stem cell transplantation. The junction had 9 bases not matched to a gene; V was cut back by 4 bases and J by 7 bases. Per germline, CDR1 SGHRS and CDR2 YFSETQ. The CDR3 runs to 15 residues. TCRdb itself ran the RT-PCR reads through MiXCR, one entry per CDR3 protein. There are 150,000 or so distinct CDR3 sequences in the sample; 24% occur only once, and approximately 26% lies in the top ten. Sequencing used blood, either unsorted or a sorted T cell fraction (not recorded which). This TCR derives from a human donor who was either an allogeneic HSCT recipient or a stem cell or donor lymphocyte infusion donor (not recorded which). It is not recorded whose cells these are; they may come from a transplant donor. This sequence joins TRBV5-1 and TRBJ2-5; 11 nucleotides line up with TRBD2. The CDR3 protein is CASSPGTSGKVTQYF. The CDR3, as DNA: TGCGCCAGCAGCCCGGGGACTAGCGGTAAGGTGACCCAGTACTTC.